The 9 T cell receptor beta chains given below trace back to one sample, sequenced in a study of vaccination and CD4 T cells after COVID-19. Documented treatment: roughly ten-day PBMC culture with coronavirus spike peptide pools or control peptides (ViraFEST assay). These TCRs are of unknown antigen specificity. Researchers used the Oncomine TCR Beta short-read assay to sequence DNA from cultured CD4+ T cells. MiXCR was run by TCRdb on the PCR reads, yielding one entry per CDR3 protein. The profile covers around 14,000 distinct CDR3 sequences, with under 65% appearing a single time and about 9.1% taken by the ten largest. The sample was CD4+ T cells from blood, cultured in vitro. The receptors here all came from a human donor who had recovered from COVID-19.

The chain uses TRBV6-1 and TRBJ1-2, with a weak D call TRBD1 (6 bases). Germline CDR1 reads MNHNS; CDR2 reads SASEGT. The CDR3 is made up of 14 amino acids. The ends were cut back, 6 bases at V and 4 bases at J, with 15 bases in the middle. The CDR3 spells CASRGQGRPYGYTF. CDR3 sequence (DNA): TGTGCCAGCAGGGGCCAGGGGAGACCCTATGGCTACACCTTC.

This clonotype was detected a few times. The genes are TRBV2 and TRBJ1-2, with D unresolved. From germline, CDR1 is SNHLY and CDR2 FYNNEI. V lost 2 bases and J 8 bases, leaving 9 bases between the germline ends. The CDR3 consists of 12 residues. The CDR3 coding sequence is TGTGCCAGCAGTGAATCGGGTATCGGCTACACCTTC. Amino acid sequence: CASSESGIGYTF.

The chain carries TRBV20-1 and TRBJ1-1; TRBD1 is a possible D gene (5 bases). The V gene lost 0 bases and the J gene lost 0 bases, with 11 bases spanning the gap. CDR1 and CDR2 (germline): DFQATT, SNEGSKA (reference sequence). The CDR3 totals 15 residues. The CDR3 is CSARDSGRLNTEAFF. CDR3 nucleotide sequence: TGCAGTGCTAGAGATTCAGGGCGACTGAACACTGAAGCTTTCTTT.

CDR3 DNA: TGCAGTGCTAGCGGGACAGGGAATGCAGGGTATGGCTACACCTTC. Encoded protein: CSASGTGNAGYGYTF. This rearrangement joins TRBV20-1 to TRBJ1-2; 9 bases agree with TRBD1. The CDR3 runs to 15 residues. Germline CDR1 and CDR2: DFQATT and SNEGSKA (reference sequence). J lost 5 bases, V lost 3 bases, and 10 bases had no gene match.

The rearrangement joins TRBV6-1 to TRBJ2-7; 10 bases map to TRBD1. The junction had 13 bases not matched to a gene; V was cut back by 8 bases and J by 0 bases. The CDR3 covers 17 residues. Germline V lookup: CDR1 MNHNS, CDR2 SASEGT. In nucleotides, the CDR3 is TGTGCCAGCTCCTTAGTACCGGGACAGGGGTACTCCTACGAGCAGTACTTC. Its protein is CASSLVPGQGYSYEQYF.

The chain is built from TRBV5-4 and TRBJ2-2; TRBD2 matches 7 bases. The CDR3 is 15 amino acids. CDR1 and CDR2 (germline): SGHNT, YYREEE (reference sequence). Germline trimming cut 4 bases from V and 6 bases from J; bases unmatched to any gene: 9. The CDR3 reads CASSREGRESGELFF. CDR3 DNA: TGTGCCAGCAGCCGAGAGGGGCGGGAGTCCGGGGAGCTGTTTTTT.

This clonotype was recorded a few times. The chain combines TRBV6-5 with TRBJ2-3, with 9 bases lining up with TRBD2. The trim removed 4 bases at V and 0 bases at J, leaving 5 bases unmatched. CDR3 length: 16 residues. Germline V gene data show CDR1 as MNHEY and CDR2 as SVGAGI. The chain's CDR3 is CASSFHSGGSTDTQYF. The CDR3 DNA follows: TGTGCCAGCAGTTTCCATAGCGGGGGAAGCACAGATACGCAGTATTTT.

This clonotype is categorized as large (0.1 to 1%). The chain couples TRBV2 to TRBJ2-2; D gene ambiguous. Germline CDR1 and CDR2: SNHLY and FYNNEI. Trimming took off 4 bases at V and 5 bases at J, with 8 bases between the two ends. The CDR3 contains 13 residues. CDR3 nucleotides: TGTGCCAGCAGTGGATATGGGACCGGGGAGCTGTTTTTT. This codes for CASSGYGTGELFF.

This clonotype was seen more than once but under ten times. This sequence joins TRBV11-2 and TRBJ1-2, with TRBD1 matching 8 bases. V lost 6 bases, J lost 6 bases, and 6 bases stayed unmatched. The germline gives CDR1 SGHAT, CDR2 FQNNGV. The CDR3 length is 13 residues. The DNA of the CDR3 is TGTGCCAGCAGACCTACAGGGGGACATGGCTACACCTTC. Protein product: CASRPTGGHGYTF. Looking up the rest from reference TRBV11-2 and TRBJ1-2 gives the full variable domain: EAGVAQSPRYKIIEKRQSVAFWCNPISGHATLYWYQQILGQGPKLLIQFQNNGVVDDSQLPKDRFSAERLKGVDSTLKIQPAKLEDSAVYLCASRPTGGHGYTFGSGTRLTVV.